Listed below are T cell receptor beta chains from one sample, sequenced in a study of T-cell reconstitution after alpha-beta-depleted transplantation in children. TCRdb processed the PCR reads anew with MiXCR; each CDR3 protein has one entry. Of about half a million distinct CDR3 sequences detected, 12% appear once; the ten largest clones hold under 7%. This sample comprised PBMCs from the stem cell graft donor, obtained from the stem cell graft. The receptor set was obtained from a human donor who donated a stem cell graft to a child with combined immunodeficiency. CDR3s include the opening cysteine and the closing phenylalanine or tryptophan.

TRBJ1-1,TRBV24-1,CATSDRAFAEAFF
TRBJ2-5,TRBV7-2,CASSVSGWQETQYF
TRBJ1-1,TRBV19,CASSMVRVNTEAFF
TRBJ2-7,TRBV18,CASSPSIPGQGSYEQYF
TRBJ1-1,TRBV6-2/TRBV6-3,CASSSARLGVGKNTEAFF
TRBJ2-7,TRBV12-3/TRBV12-4,CASSPTGQGIVGEQYF
TRBJ2-3,TRBV4-3,CASSQDHRGLGDTQYF
TRBJ2-1,TRBV18,CASSQTGPVINEQFF
TRBJ2-2,TRBV27,CASSRDRVDTGELFF
TRBJ2-5,TRBV4-2,CASSQDSGDRTQTQYF
TRBJ1-1,TRBV11-2,CASSAILEAFF
TRBJ2-5,TRBV7-9,CASSPGTTQETQYF
TRBJ2-1,TRBV6-4,CAMPIREESHNEQFF
TRBJ2-1,TRBV12-3/TRBV12-4,CASSLGQSTYNEQFF
TRBJ2-7,TRBV12-3/TRBV12-4,CASTLVGGSGDEQYF
TRBJ2-7,TRBV4-3,CASSQDSSGRAYEQYF
TRBJ2-2,TRBV9,CASSVAFGTGELFF
TRBJ2-7,TRBV4-3,CASSQETFQGAYYEQYF
TRBJ2-1,TRBV7-3,CASSLSGPPNGQFF
TRBJ2-7,TRBV5-1,CASSLVTGDEQYF
TRBJ1-5,TRBV12-3/TRBV12-4,CASSLWGGTSQPQHF
TRBJ1-2,TRBV7-2,CASSSNLFYGYTF
TRBJ2-1,TRBV20-1,CSARDQGDVYNEQFF
TRBJ2-1,TRBV9,CASSVALDNEQFF
TRBJ2-3,TRBV11-2,CASSLGTSGSVGTDTQYF